This TCR beta chain was identified in a study of technical replicates of blood from a handful of donors. The table came from immunoSEQ multiplex PCR; TCRdb's copy has only in-frame clones and leaves some out. Among fewer than 90,000 clones listed, just under 97% were seen once. The sample taken for sequencing was T cells isolated from PBMCs. This receptor was identified in a human donor in good health.

The CDR3 DNA follows: TGCGCCAGCAGCTTGAACCGGGGATTTGATGGAAACACCATATATTTT. It yields the protein CASSLNRGFDGNTIYF. The chain employs TRBV5-1 and TRBJ1-3, with D unresolved. CDR3 length equals 16 residues. Germline CDR1 reads SGHRS; CDR2 reads YFSETQ. The V end lost 1 base, the J end lost 3 bases, and 14 bases lay between the germline ends.